This entry features one TCR beta chain sequence. The antigen is unknown. The table came from immunoSEQ multiplex PCR; TCRdb's copy has only in-frame clones and leaves some out. This repertoire shows roughly 120,000 clones, around nine tenths found once; its top ten account for about 7.1%. The germline gives CDR1 LGHDT, CDR2 YNNKEL (reference sequence). With V trimmed by 3 bases and J by 3 bases, 4 bases remained unmatched. This CDR3 spans 15 amino acids. The data are from a study of T cell responses to AZD1222 COVID-19 vaccine. Study observations and caveats: Just a handful of AZD1222 recipients tested seropositive at baseline. White British donors predominated, females outnumbered males, and clonal diversity was possibly underestimated.

The V gene is TRBV3-1 (or the pseudogene TRBV3-2), the J gene TRBJ2-3, with 9 bases lining up with TRBD2. The input for sequencing was peripheral blood, taken 28 days after the second AZD1222 dose. This TCR was recovered from an adult who received the AZD1222 COVID-19 vaccine. CDR3 nucleotides: TGTGCCAGCAGCCATGGTGCGGGGGGGACAGATACGCAGTATTTT. This translates into CASSHGAGGTDTQYF.